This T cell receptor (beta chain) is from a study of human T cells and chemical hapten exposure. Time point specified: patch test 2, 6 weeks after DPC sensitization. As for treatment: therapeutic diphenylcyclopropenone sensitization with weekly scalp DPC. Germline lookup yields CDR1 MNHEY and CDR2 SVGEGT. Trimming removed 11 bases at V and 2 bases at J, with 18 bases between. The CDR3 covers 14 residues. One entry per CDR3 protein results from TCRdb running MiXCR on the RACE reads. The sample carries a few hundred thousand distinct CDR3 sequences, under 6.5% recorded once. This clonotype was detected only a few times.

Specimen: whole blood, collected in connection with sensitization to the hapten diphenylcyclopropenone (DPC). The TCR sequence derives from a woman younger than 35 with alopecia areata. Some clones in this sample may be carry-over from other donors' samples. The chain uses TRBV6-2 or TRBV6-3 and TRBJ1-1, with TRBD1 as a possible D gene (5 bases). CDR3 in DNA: TGTGCCGTACTAGATGGGACGGTTAACACTGAAGCTTTCTTT. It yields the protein CAVLDGTVNTEAFF.